A selection of T cell receptor beta chains follows, all from one sample in a study of blood T cell repertoires in COVID-19. Produced via immunoSEQ multiplex PCR; TCRdb's table is partial and in-frame only. Of roughly 430,000 clones in the sample, about 88% were seen once. Sequenced: PBMCs or T cells enriched from blood (not recorded which). The receptors originated from a young woman who had been exposed to COVID-19. Each CDR3 is given with its conserved first and last residue. A D gene is named only where the DNA matches it firmly.

V: TRBV28; J: TRBJ1-1; D: TRBD1; length: 16; CDR3: CASSFYRGMSSTEAFF; DNA: TGTGCCAGCAGTTTTTACAGGGGGATGAGTAGCACTGAAGCTTTCTTT
V: TRBV9; J: TRBJ2-5; D: -; length: 14; CDR3: CASSFGTAQETQYF; DNA: TGTGCCAGCAGCTTTGGGACTGCTCAAGAGACCCAGTACTTC
V: TRBV25-1; J: TRBJ2-3; D: -; length: 15; CDR3: CASSGPNWFTDTQYF; DNA: TGTGCCAGCAGTGGCCCAAACTGGTTCACAGATACGCAGTATTTT
V: TRBV5-8; J: TRBJ1-2; D: -; length: 15; CDR3: CASSLDPGGIGDYTF; DNA: TGTGCCAGCAGCTTGGACCCGGGGGGCATAGGGGACTACACCTTC
V: TRBV10-3; J: TRBJ2-1; D: TRBD2; length: 18; CDR3: CAISDGLAGFTPTNEQFF; DNA: TGTGCCATCAGTGACGGCCTAGCGGGGTTTACCCCTACGAATGAGCAGTTCTTC
V: TRBV4-1; J: TRBJ1-3; D: -; length: 16; CDR3: CASSQGRQVAGNTIYF; DNA: TGCGCCAGCAGCCAAGGGAGACAGGTCGCTGGAAACACCATATATTTT
V: TRBV28; J: TRBJ2-7; D: -; length: 15; CDR3: CASTETVINPYEQYF; DNA: TGTGCCAGCACCGAGACAGTCATCAACCCCTACGAGCAGTACTTC
V: TRBV5-4; J: TRBJ2-1; D: TRBD2; length: 17; CDR3: CASSLGSSGASYNEQFF; DNA: TGTGCCAGCAGCTTGGGTTCTAGCGGGGCCTCCTACAATGAGCAGTTCTTC
V: TRBV4-2; J: TRBJ2-3; D: TRBD2; length: 15; CDR3: CASSASGGGTDTQYF; DNA: TGTGCCAGCAGCGCATCGGGAGGGGGCACAGATACGCAGTATTTT
V: TRBV7-9; J: TRBJ1-2; D: -; length: 15; CDR3: CASSLSRGFSQGYTF; DNA: TGTGCCAGCAGCTTAAGCCGGGGGTTTTCACAAGGCTACACCTTC
V: TRBV5-1; J: TRBJ1-3; D: -; length: 17; CDR3: CASSLGPGNLDVNTIYF; DNA: TGCGCCAGCAGCTTGGGTCCAGGGAATCTCGATGTAAACACCATATATTTT
V: TRBV15; J: TRBJ2-5; D: TRBD2; length: 16; CDR3: CATSRAAGGGWETQYF; DNA: TGTGCCACCAGCAGAGCGGCGGGAGGGGGTTGGGAGACCCAGTACTTC
V: TRBV2; J: TRBJ1-2; D: -; length: 13; CDR3: CALTGGDSYGYTF; DNA: TGTGCCCTCACGGGGGGGGATAGCTATGGCTACACCTTC
V: TRBV9; J: TRBJ2-2; D: -; length: 16; CDR3: CASSVLQGSGTGELFF; DNA: TGTGCCAGCAGCGTGTTACAGGGATCAGGGACCGGGGAGCTGTTTTTT